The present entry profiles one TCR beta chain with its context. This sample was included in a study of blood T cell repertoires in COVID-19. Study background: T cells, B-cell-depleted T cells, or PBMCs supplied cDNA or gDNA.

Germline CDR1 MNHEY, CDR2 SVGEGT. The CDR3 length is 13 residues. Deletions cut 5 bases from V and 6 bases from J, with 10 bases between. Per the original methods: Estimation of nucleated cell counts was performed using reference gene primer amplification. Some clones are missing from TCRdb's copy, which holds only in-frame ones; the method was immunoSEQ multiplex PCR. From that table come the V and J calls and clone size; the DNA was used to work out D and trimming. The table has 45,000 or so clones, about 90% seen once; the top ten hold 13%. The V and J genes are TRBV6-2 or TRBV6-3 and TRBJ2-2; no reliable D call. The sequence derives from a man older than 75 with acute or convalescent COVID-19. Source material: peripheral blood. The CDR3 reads CASSDRSPGELFF. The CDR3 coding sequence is TGTGCCAGCAGTGACCGGAGTCCCGGGGAGCTGTTTTTT.